The clone carrying this T cell receptor (beta chain) was seen just once. Using immunoSEQ multiplex PCR, the repertoire was profiled, and TCRdb retains in-frame clones only, with some absent. This repertoire shows 150,000 to 200,000 clones, 80% to 90% found once; its top ten account for under 8%. The data stem from a study of T cell responses to AZD1222 COVID-19 vaccine. V shed 4 bases and J shed 0 bases, with 10 bases lying between them. The CDR3 has 15 amino acids. Germline CDR1 is MNHEY and CDR2 is SVGAGI. This TCR derives from an adult in good health. Sequenced material: peripheral blood, taken on day 0 of AZD1222 vaccination. The chain links TRBV6-5 to TRBJ1-5, with a possible D match to TRBD1 (6 bases). The DNA for the CDR3 is TGTGCCAGCAGTTTCAAACAGGGTAGCAATCAGCCCCAGCATTTT. Encoded protein: CASSFKQGSNQPQHF.